The 17 T cell receptor beta chains below all came from one sample that was sequenced in a study of CD8 T cells in ankylosing spondylitis. General study findings and limits: Typical of ankylosing spondylitis blood, it appeared, was a TCR beta motif of several highly homologous variants.

Their antigen targets remain unknown. TCRdb recomputed calls from the 5' RACE reads with MiXCR, one row per CDR3 protein. The repertoire holds some 400,000 distinct CDR3 sequences, with around 20% as singletons. The specimen was blood, either unsorted or a sorted T cell fraction (not recorded which). These receptors all stem from a male donor with ankylosing spondylitis.

This clonotype was observed a few times. The V call is TRBV24-1, the J call TRBJ2-3; D is possibly TRBD2 (6 bases). CDR1 is KGHDR, CDR2 SFDVKD, per germline. The V and J ends lost 3 bases and 2 bases respectively, with 11 bases between them. The length of the CDR3 is 15 residues. CDR3 sequence: CATSDPGLPTDTQYF. The CDR3 region has the DNA TGTGCCACCAGTGATCCCGGACTACCCACAGATACGCAGTATTTT.

The J gene is TRBJ2-1, the V gene TRBV12-3 or TRBV12-4; TRBD2 matches 9 bases. V shed 3 bases, J shed 4 bases, and the junction held 19 bases outside the gene matches. CDR3 length: 20 amino acids. The DNA for the CDR3 is TGTGCCAGCAGTTTTATCAATTTTGCCCCGGGACTAGCTGATTACAATGAGCAGTTCTTC. This codes for CASSFINFAPGLADYNEQFF.

The chain couples TRBV28 to TRBJ2-3; 9 bases align to TRBD2. J gave up 4 bases and V 2 bases, and 7 bases lay outside the gene matches. Per germline, CDR1 MDHEN and CDR2 SYDVKM. The CDR3 totals 16 residues. Here the CDR3 reads CASSLPIAGASDTQYF. DNA of the CDR3: TGTGCCAGCAGTTTACCGATAGCGGGAGCCTCAGATACGCAGTATTTT.

The table lists this clonotype with many counts. The chain links TRBV6-5 to TRBJ2-3; the D is unclear. The germline gives CDR1 MNHEY, CDR2 SVGAGI. CDR3 size: 11 residues. V lost 4 bases to trimming and J lost 4 bases, with 3 bases between them. DNA for the CDR3: TGTGCCAGCAGTTTGTCAGATACGCAGTATTTT. It encodes CASSLSDTQYF.

Only a few counts were recorded for this clonotype. V gene TRBV5-1 combines with J gene TRBJ1-2, with TRBD1 as a possible D gene (6 bases). The V gene's germline CDR1 is SGHRS and CDR2 YFSETQ. The CDR3 extends over 14 amino acids. V was trimmed by 3 bases and J by 6 bases, leaving 15 bases between them. CDR3 nucleotides: TGCGCCAGCAGCTCACAGAGGGGGAATAATGGCTACACCTTC. It translates to CASSSQRGNNGYTF.

This clonotype showed up just a few times. The rearrangement joins TRBV25-1 to TRBJ2-2, with 8 positions matching TRBD1. Trimming took 1 base from V and 7 from J; bases not matched to a gene: 8. Per germline, CDR1 MGHDK and CDR2 SYGVNS. CDR3 length: 16 amino acids. Here the CDR3 DNA reads TGTGCCAGCAGTGAATTAACCAGGGGGCTTGGCGGGGAGCTGTTTTTT. It is translated as CASSELTRGLGGELFF.

The chain combines TRBV20-1 with TRBJ2-1; 10 nucleotides agree with TRBD2. Unmatched junction bases numbered 6, after V lost 0 bases and J lost 4 bases. Per germline, CDR1 DFQATT and CDR2 SNEGSKA (reference sequence). This CDR3 spans 16 amino acids. The CDR3 nucleotides read TGCAGTGCTAGAGATCTTAGGACTAGCGGTTACAATGAGCAGTTCTTC. It specifies CSARDLRTSGYNEQFF.

This clonotype showed up just a few times. The chain is built from TRBV12-3 or TRBV12-4 and TRBJ2-1, with D perhaps matching TRBD1 (6 bases). The CDR3 runs 13 residues. The germline V and J ends were trimmed by 3 bases and 4 bases, with 7 bases remaining between them. The CDR3 bases are TGTGCCAGCAGTTTCGGACAGTACAATGAGCAGTTCTTC. Translation: CASSFGQYNEQFF.

V gene TRBV7-8 combines with J gene TRBJ2-5; no reliable D call. The CDR3 consists of 15 residues. Trimming stripped 1 base from V and 5 bases from J, with 14 bases between. CDR1 and CDR2 (germline): SGHVS, FQNEAQ. CDR3 protein: CASSLGVQRQETQYF. The CDR3 DNA reads TGTGCCAGCAGCTTAGGAGTCCAGAGGCAGGAGACCCAGTACTTC.

The chain combines TRBV28 with TRBJ2-5, with 9 nucleotides matching TRBD1. The CDR3 extends over 15 amino acids. CDR1 is MDHEN and CDR2 is SYDVKM in the germline V gene. With 3 bases clipped from V and 5 bases from J, the junction kept 7 bases outside the gene matches. CDR3 nucleotide sequence: TGTGCCAGCAGTTTCAGAACAGGGGGCCTGGAGACCCAGTACTTC. Its translation is CASSFRTGGLETQYF. The whole variable domain, remainder taken from reference TRBV28 and TRBJ2-5, is DVKVTQSSRYLVKRTGEKVFLECVQDMDHENMFWYRQDPGLGLRLIYFSYDVKMKEKGDIPEGYSVSREKKERFSLILESASTNQTSMYLCASSFRTGGLETQYFGPGTRLLVL.

This clonotype appeared a few times. The junction departs from the called germline gene at one end, perhaps through a read error. The V and J genes are TRBV27 and TRBJ2-1, with D perhaps matching TRBD1 (5 bases). CDR1 is MNHEY and CDR2 is SMNVEV in the germline V gene (reference sequence). This CDR3 region has 12 residues. Here the CDR3 DNA reads TGTGCCAGCAGTTTATTCGGACATCCTTGGGTCTTC. The encoded protein is CASSLFGHPWVF.

The gene calls are TRBV12-3 or TRBV12-4 and TRBJ1-4; D remains unclear. Trimming took off 5 bases at V and 8 bases at J, with 9 bases between the two ends. The CDR3 loop spans 12 amino acids. The CDR3 spells CASSLSREKLFF. Written as DNA, the CDR3 is TGTGCCAGCAGTCTGAGTCGGGAAAAACTGTTTTTT.

The chain uses TRBV5-1 and TRBJ2-7; no clear D gene. The CDR3 totals 15 residues. Trimming removed 2 bases from V and 0 bases from J, with 12 bases in between. The germline V gene has CDR1 SGHRS and CDR2 YFSETQ. CDR3 bases: TGCGCCAGCAGCTTCGAAGGAGATTACTCCTACGAGCAGTACTTC. As protein: CASSFEGDYSYEQYF. The full variable domain, in which reference TRBV5-1 and TRBJ2-7 provide the parts outside the CDR3, is KAGVTQTPRYLIKTRGQQVTLSCSPISGHRSVSWYQQTPGQGLQFLFEYFSETQRNKGNFPGRFSGRQFSNSRSEMNVSTLELGDSALYLCASSFEGDYSYEQYFGPGTRLTVT.

This clonotype was recorded a few times. The rearrangement links TRBV6-1 to TRBJ2-7; 7 positions match TRBD1. Trimming cost V 7 bases and J 2 bases; bases outside gene matches: 11. The germline V gene encodes CDR1 MNHNS and CDR2 SASEGT. This CDR3 contains 15 residues. The CDR3 sequence: CASTPQRGRTYEQYF. CDR3 in DNA: TGTGCCAGCACCCCCCAGAGGGGGCGAACCTACGAGCAGTACTTC.

Points on this clonotype: A much larger clone is a single base away; this may be a read error. This chain links TRBV7-9 with TRBJ2-7; no definite D call. CDR3 size: 12 residues. CDR1 is SEHNR, CDR2 FQNEAQ, per germline (reference sequence). V was cut by 2 bases and J by 2 bases, with 4 bases left in between. The CDR3 region is CASSLFTYEQYF. The CDR3 DNA sequence: TGTGCCAGCAGCTTATTTACCTACGAGCAGTACTTC. Filled out from reference TRBV7-9 and TRBJ2-7, the complete variable domain reads DTGVSQNPRHKITKRGQNVTFRCDPISEHNRLYWYRQTLGQGPEFLTYFQNEAQLEKSRLLSDRFSAERPKGSFSTLEIQRTEQGDSAMYLCASSLFTYEQYFGPGTRLTVT.

This clonotype was observed at least ten times. V usage is TRBV5-1 and J usage is TRBJ2-1; 12 nucleotides align to TRBD2. The germline V gene has CDR1 SGHRS and CDR2 YFSETQ. The CDR3 contains 16 residues. The V gene end was trimmed by 4 bases and the J gene end by 5 bases; junction bases not matched to a gene: 7. The CDR3 loop reads CASSHGLAGLNNEQFF. CDR3 nucleotides: TGCGCCAGCAGCCACGGACTAGCGGGACTTAACAATGAGCAGTTCTTC.

The V call is TRBV6-5, the J call TRBJ1-1; possibly TRBD1 for D (6 bases). Germline values: CDR1 MNHEY, CDR2 SVGAGI. V was shortened by 5 bases and J by 4 bases, with 23 bases between the two germline ends. The CDR3 length is 17 residues. In nucleotides, the CDR3 is TGTGCCAGCAGTCACAGGGCGTTAGGGTCTGGCTCCACTGAAGCTTTCTTT. Protein product: CASSHRALGSGSTEAFF.